This T cell receptor (beta chain) derives from a study of blood T cell repertoires in COVID-19 (dated by TCRdb to about 2020). Study-level background: Collaborator samples came from the United States, Italy and Spain and covered acute and convalescent phases of COVID-19. The material from the prospective study consisted of cDNA or gDNA derived from T cells, B-cell-depleted T cells, or PBMCs. The dataset comprised deeply sampled blood TCRbeta repertoires from subjects exposed to, actively infected with, or recovered from COVID-19. The repertoires were made available in a free public database intended to serve as a resource for research on the immune response to SARS-CoV-2. The samples were drawn from two sources: the first 160 participants of the ongoing ImmuneRACE study, and 950 to 1,500 subjects contributed by 6 global collaborators. Sample metadata almost always included a de-identified subject ID, COVID-19 status, age in years and sex. Where available, HLA class I and class II types were obtained from metadata supplied by the sample provider rather than from assay-based typing.

Broader findings and caveats from the paper: Clinical and demographic metadata were provided uncurated, with the amount varying by source and participant.

In its sample, this clone was seen once. What antigen it recognizes has not been identified. The sample holds no much larger clone one base away, and base qualities are not on file. CDR3 length: 15 amino acids, cysteine to phenylalanine. Only the CDR3 portion is preserved as DNA: 45 bases, with reading frame beginning at the first base. The V and J ends are trimmed by 2 bases and 0 bases, leaving 9 bases between them. CDR1 and CDR2, looked up from the germline V gene, are KGHSH and LQKENI. TCRbeta CDR3 regions were amplified from genomic DNA by means of the immunoSEQ Assay, a bias-controlled multiplex PCR. The published analysis was carried out like this. The number of nucleated cells in each sample was estimated from the amplification of reference gene primers within the assay. To quantify the absolute abundance of each unique TCRbeta CDR3 rearrangement, sequence reads were collapsed and filtered. For each sample, productive Simpson clonality was calculated by taking the square root of Simpson's diversity index across productive rearrangements. Sourced from immuneACCESS, this table was stored by TCRdb with only in-frame sequences that have V and J called. A share of the clones is absent; for the studies checked, an unresolved V gene accounts for under half, and the remainder has no known explanation. V, J and clone size are those of that table, while D and trimming were read from the DNA. The sample profile shows some 50,000 clones; approximately 80% of them were found once. The top ten hold 6.5% to 8% of the sample.

Collaborating institutions collected whole blood in K2EDTA tubes following their own protocols. For TCRbeta analysis, collaborator samples were shipped as frozen whole blood, as isolated PBMCs, or as DNA extracted from either sample type. Sequences were obtained from peripheral blood. The chain uses TRBV18 and TRBJ2-3; D gene: possibly TRBD2, on 6 matching bases. The clonotype originates from a human donor in a cohort sampled during active COVID-19. The CDR3 protein: CASSPLGLSTDTQYF. In nucleotide form, the sequence is TGTGCCAGCTCACCATTGGGACTCAGCACAGATACGCAGTATTTT.